A selection of T cell receptor beta chains follows, all from one sample in a study of identifying expanded T cells in peripheral blood. TCRdb keeps only in-frame clones here, not all; method: immunoSEQ multiplex PCR. The repertoire includes some 54,000 clones, roughly 80% of them detected once, and 12% to 15% sits in the top ten. Sequences were obtained from blood. Receptors originate from a person aged 18-70 years in good health. CDR3s leave out the opening cysteine and the closing phenylalanine or tryptophan.

j_gene | v_gene | CDR3aa
TRBJ1-1 | TRBV7-9 | ASSSGQMGTEAF
TRBJ1-5 | TRBV4-1 | ASSQDRGRGRRY
TRBJ1-2 | TRBV4-3 | ASSQALDSFYGYT
TRBJ2-3 | TRBV13 | ASSPGLAGVADTQY
TRBJ2-4 | TRBV4-1 | ASSQATGGLLVNIQY
TRBJ2-1 | TRBV13 | ASSLGGGAGYNEQF
TRBJ2-7 | TRBV7-2 | ASSLGAGGSSYEQY
TRBJ2-1 | TRBV9 | ASSVSTGVRGPNEQF
TRBJ1-2 | TRBV4-3 | ASSQEGLGSYT
TRBJ2-2 | TRBV5-4 | ASTSLGGTGELF
TRBJ2-1 | TRBV5-4 | ASSPVDRVSYNEQF
TRBJ2-1 | TRBV14 | ASSQEWGTSQF
TRBJ1-3 | TRBV9 | ASSALPGQGVLVSGNTIY
TRBJ1-1 | TRBV18 | ASSPSHNTEAF
TRBJ2-5 | TRBV5-6 | ASSLRAGVRETQY
TRBJ1-6 | TRBV6-5 | ASSYSPSDLALH
TRBJ2-3 | TRBV4-2 | ASSQGDTSTDTQY
TRBJ1-4 | TRBV6-5 | ASSQGEKLF
TRBJ1-2 | TRBV29-1 | SVAGTEGGYGYT
TRBJ1-1 | TRBV7-9 | ASSPPRAGGDTEAF
TRBJ1-4 | TRBV27 | ASSQRGNREKLF
TRBJ1-2 | TRBV2 | ATFKGTGAGGYT
TRBJ1-2 | TRBV7-2 | ASSVGSDYGYT
TRBJ2-1 | TRBV7-7 | ASRPGAGGEQF
TRBJ2-7 | TRBV15 | ATSREGRHYEQY
TRBJ1-3 | TRBV7-2 | ASSLNFNRISGNTIY
TRBJ1-1 | TRBV18 | ASSAAGGEAF
TRBJ2-6 | TRBV5-8 | ASSLIILSGANVLT
TRBJ1-1 | TRBV11-3 | ASREQGAIEAF
TRBJ1-5 | TRBV7-9 | ASSTEGQGNQPQH
TRBJ2-7 | TRBV6-1 | ASSEGVGGPYEQY
TRBJ1-1 | TRBV6-1 | ASSVRDGNTEAF